This T cell receptor beta chain was documented in a study of T-cell reconstitution after alpha-beta-depleted transplantation in children. Whole-study results and caveats: Reported findings indicate that, about two months after transplant, alpha-beta T cells came from several hundred expanded clones, which were derived from non-depleted graft cells. T-cell counts and diversity at one year post-transplant came mainly from newly produced T cells.

CDR1 and CDR2 (germline): SGHVS, FQNEAQ. J was trimmed by 0 bases and V by 5 bases; bases with no gene match: 9. This CDR3 has 17 amino acids. About this clonotype: Its target is not known.

Construction of the TCRbeta library involved unique molecular identifiers. TCRdb ran MiXCR on the PCR reads and lists one entry per CDR3 protein. The table has approximately 1,000,000 distinct CDR3 sequences, roughly 29% seen once. The origin of this receptor is a boy under two years old who had a stem cell transplant for SCID, so the T cells may come from the graft donor. The material was PBMCs, mostly from graft donor cells, obtained 360 days after TCRalphabeta/CD19-depleted stem cell transplant. This chain joins TRBV7-8 and TRBJ1-1, with TRBD1 identical over 10 bases. CDR3 bases: TGTGCCAGCAGCCCGGGACAGGGGAACCCCATGAACACTGAAGCTTTCTTT. It is translated as CASSPGQGNPMNTEAFF.